This T cell receptor beta chain stems from a study of monozygotic twins with inflammatory bowel disease. Researchers put TCRalpha and TCRbeta cDNA through two nested PCRs lasting around 15 and 10 cycles. TCRdb reprocessed the 5' RACE reads and stores each CDR3 protein as one record, lacking DNA. This repertoire includes some 300,000 distinct CDR3 sequences. In germline, CDR1 is KGHSH, CDR2 LQKENI. There are 13 residues in the CDR3. The chain recombines TRBV18 with TRBJ1-1. The sequence came from a human donor with ulcerative colitis or Crohn's disease, or a healthy co-twin of an affected twin (not recorded which). The specimen was blood. The CDR3 spells CASSPPNRFEAFF.